Listed below are T cell receptor beta chains from one sample, sequenced in a study of CD8+CD57+ T cells in acquired aplastic anemia. TCRdb fed the reads into MiXCR, producing one record per CDR3 protein. The table shows fewer than 250,000 distinct CDR3 sequences, with about 53% occurring only once. The specimen was sorted CD4+, CD8+, or CD8+CD57+ T cells (not recorded which) from PBMCs. The source of these receptors is a human donor in good health, serving as a control. Each CDR3 is given with its conserved first and last residue. Fields, in order: J gene, clone size, D gene, V gene, CDR3 protein, CDR3 DNA. D genes are given only for firm matches. Clone size appears in some rows only: once, few, many, or a class for an expanded clone.

J gene: TRBJ2-3
clone size: many
D gene: TRBD2
V gene: TRBV20-1
CDR3 protein: CSARDTGGTDTQYF
CDR3 DNA: TGCAGTGCTAGAGATACGGGGGGGACAGATACGCAGTATTTT

J gene: TRBJ2-5
clone size: NA
D gene: NA
V gene: TRBV7-9
CDR3 protein: CASSLKGDGKTQYF
CDR3 DNA: TGTGCCAGCAGCTTAAAAGGGGACGGAAAGACCCAGTACTTC

J gene: TRBJ1-6
clone size: many
D gene: TRBD1
V gene: TRBV29-1
CDR3 protein: CSARQGPNSPLHF
CDR3 DNA: TGCAGCGCTAGACAGGGCCCTAATTCACCCCTCCACTTT

J gene: TRBJ1-2
clone size: NA
D gene: TRBD1
V gene: TRBV5-8
CDR3 protein: CASSLGRLDREYGYTF
CDR3 DNA: TGTGCCAGCAGCTTGGGCCGATTGGACAGGGAATATGGCTACACCTTC

J gene: TRBJ1-1
clone size: NA
D gene: NA
V gene: TRBV7-2
CDR3 protein: CASSFERGTEAFF
CDR3 DNA: TGTGCCAGCAGCTTTGAACGAGGCACTGAAGCTTTCTTT

J gene: TRBJ1-4
clone size: NA
D gene: NA
V gene: TRBV19
CDR3 protein: CASSIGRKLFF
CDR3 DNA: TGTGCCAGTAGTATCGGGAGGAAACTGTTTTTT

J gene: TRBJ1-1
clone size: NA
D gene: TRBD1
V gene: TRBV10-1
CDR3 protein: CASSEPGGTEAFF
CDR3 DNA: TGCGCCAGCAGTGAGCCAGGGGGCACTGAAGCTTTCTTT

J gene: TRBJ2-3
clone size: many
D gene: NA
V gene: TRBV20-1
CDR3 protein: CSAIQSTFSTDTQYF
CDR3 DNA: TGCAGTGCTATTCAGTCTACCTTTTCCACAGATACGCAGTATTTT

J gene: TRBJ2-7
clone size: NA
D gene: NA
V gene: TRBV20-1
CDR3 protein: CSADDSYEQYF
CDR3 DNA: TGCAGTGCAGACGACTCCTACGAGCAGTACTTC

J gene: TRBJ2-1
clone size: NA
D gene: TRBD2
V gene: TRBV7-6
CDR3 protein: CASSPIAGAYNEQFF
CDR3 DNA: TGTGCCAGCAGCCCGATAGCGGGGGCCTACAATGAGCAGTTCTTC

J gene: TRBJ1-5
clone size: many
D gene: NA
V gene: TRBV2
CDR3 protein: CASSEAGFSNQPQHF
CDR3 DNA: TGTGCCAGCAGTGAAGCGGGCTTTAGCAATCAGCCCCAGCATTTT

J gene: TRBJ2-3
clone size: NA
D gene: NA
V gene: TRBV2
CDR3 protein: CATSEVQGQAQYF
CDR3 DNA: TGTGCCACCAGTGAAGTGCAGGGGCAGGCGCAGTATTTT

J gene: TRBJ1-1
clone size: NA
D gene: NA
V gene: TRBV9
CDR3 protein: CASSVQTQNTEAFF
CDR3 DNA: TGTGCCAGCAGCGTACAGACCCAGAACACTGAAGCTTTCTTT

J gene: TRBJ2-3
clone size: NA
D gene: TRBD2
V gene: TRBV20-1
CDR3 protein: CSAQTSGGSDTQYF
CDR3 DNA: TGCAGTGCTCAGACTAGCGGGGGTTCAGATACGCAGTATTTT

J gene: TRBJ2-6
clone size: NA
D gene: NA
V gene: TRBV30
CDR3 protein: CACRRHPGANVLTF
CDR3 DNA: TGTGCCTGTAGGCGACACCCCGGGGCCAACGTCCTGACTTTC

J gene: TRBJ1-3
clone size: NA
D gene: NA
V gene: TRBV20-1
CDR3 protein: CSAEGLAGNTIYF
CDR3 DNA: TGCAGTGCCGAGGGCTTAGCAGGGAACACCATATATTTT

J gene: TRBJ1-1
clone size: NA
D gene: NA
V gene: TRBV2
CDR3 protein: CASSVLLFRDKDF
CDR3 DNA: TGTGCCAGCAGTGTGTTATTGTTCCGGGACAAAGACTTT

J gene: TRBJ1-2
clone size: many
D gene: NA
V gene: TRBV6-2/TRBV6-3
CDR3 protein: CASSYPQDYGYTF
CDR3 DNA: TGTGCCAGCAGTTACCCGCAGGACTATGGCTACACCTTC

J gene: TRBJ2-1
clone size: NA
D gene: NA
V gene: TRBV7-4
CDR3 protein: CASSLDSNYELFF
CDR3 DNA: TGTGCCAGCAGCCTGGACAGTAACTACGAGCTGTTCTTC

J gene: TRBJ1-2
clone size: many
D gene: NA
V gene: TRBV20-1
CDR3 protein: CSASDGGRLYGYTF
CDR3 DNA: TGCAGTGCTAGTGACGGGGGGCGCCTCTATGGCTACACCTTC

J gene: TRBJ2-3
clone size: NA
D gene: TRBD1
V gene: TRBV19
CDR3 protein: CASSTPGQGADTQYF
CDR3 DNA: TGTGCCAGCAGTACACCGGGACAGGGGGCAGATACGCAGTATTTT

J gene: TRBJ2-7
clone size: once
D gene: NA
V gene: TRBV7-9
CDR3 protein: CASSLVGLGTEAYEQYF
CDR3 DNA: NA

J gene: TRBJ1-2
clone size: NA
D gene: NA
V gene: TRBV6-6
CDR3 protein: CASAGSSGPPTGGYTF
CDR3 DNA: TGTGCCAGCGCAGGCTCGAGTGGACCGCCAACGGGGGGCTACACCTTC

J gene: TRBJ2-2
clone size: many
D gene: NA
V gene: TRBV5-1
CDR3 protein: CASSLPGAGAGELFF
CDR3 DNA: TGCGCCAGCAGCTTGCCGGGGGCAGGGGCCGGGGAGCTGTTTTTT

J gene: TRBJ1-1
clone size: NA
D gene: NA
V gene: TRBV5-1
CDR3 protein: CASSLAGGGTEAFF
CDR3 DNA: TGCGCCAGCAGCTTGGCCGGCGGGGGCACTGAAGCTTTCTTT

J gene: TRBJ1-2
clone size: NA
D gene: TRBD1
V gene: TRBV5-5
CDR3 protein: CASSPNRGTGSYGYTF
CDR3 DNA: TGTGCCAGCAGCCCCAACAGGGGGACGGGCAGCTATGGCTACACCTTC

J gene: TRBJ2-7
clone size: NA
D gene: TRBD1
V gene: TRBV10-2
CDR3 protein: CASSHRDRSYEQYF
CDR3 DNA: TGCGCCAGCAGCCACCGGGACAGGTCCTACGAGCAGTACTTC

J gene: TRBJ1-1
clone size: NA
D gene: NA
V gene: TRBV20-1
CDR3 protein: CSARPGETEAFF
CDR3 DNA: TGCAGTGCTAGACCAGGGGAGACTGAAGCTTTCTTT

J gene: TRBJ2-7
clone size: many
D gene: TRBD1
V gene: TRBV13
CDR3 protein: CASSLVPTGGYEQYF
CDR3 DNA: TGTGCCAGCAGCTTAGTGCCGACAGGGGGTTACGAGCAGTACTTC

J gene: TRBJ1-2
clone size: NA
D gene: NA
V gene: TRBV29-1
CDR3 protein: CSVEQEGGGYTF
CDR3 DNA: TGCAGCGTTGAACAAGAAGGGGGGGGCTACACCTTC